This TCR beta chain was recovered during a study of blood T cells in healthy people across ages. With a J-beta primer mix and a sample-barcoded 5' primer, a second PCR ran about 7 to 12 cycles. TCRdb reprocessed the 5' RACE reads via MiXCR and lists one record per CDR3 protein. The sample includes about 540,000 distinct CDR3 sequences, around 24% of them seen just once. V dropped 5 bases and J dropped 5; count of bases not matched to a gene: 7. The CDR3 has 14 residues. Germline-derived CDR1 and CDR2 are MDHEN and SYDVKM. A further study also used this sample, focusing on T cells of mothers and their children. From that study: Using around 1.4 ug per 15 ul, all extracted RNA underwent cDNA synthesis.

The rearrangement links TRBV28 to TRBJ1-2, with 8 bases lining up with TRBD1. The receptor was isolated from a boy between 10 and 17 years old in good health. Specimen: blood. The CDR3 nucleotides are TGTGCCAGCAGTCGAAGTGACAGGGGTTATGGCTACACCTTC. Translation gives CASSRSDRGYGYTF.